This TCR beta chain was retrieved from a study of blood T cell repertoires in COVID-19. The wider study: The analysed material was cDNA or gDNA that came from T cells, B-cell-depleted T cells, or PBMCs.

Germline CDR1 is SGHVS and CDR2 is FNYEAQ. The CDR3 covers 13 residues. Trimming stripped 3 bases from V and 6 bases from J, with 9 bases between. In the study's own analysis: Counts of nucleated cells, estimated from reference gene primer amplification, were obtained. This table comes from immunoSEQ multiplex PCR, and its TCRdb copy is limited to in-frame clones, with some not included. V and J calls and clone size are given by that table; D and trimming were obtained from the DNA. The sample records roughly 37,000 clones, over 75% being singletons. The sample was peripheral blood. This chain connects TRBV7-6 to TRBJ2-1, with a possible D match to TRBD2 (5 bases). This TCR came from a man aged 55 to 70 with acute or convalescent COVID-19. Written as DNA, the CDR3 is TGTGCCAGCAGCTTCCCTGGAGGCAATGAGCAGTTCTTC. Amino acids: CASSFPGGNEQFF.